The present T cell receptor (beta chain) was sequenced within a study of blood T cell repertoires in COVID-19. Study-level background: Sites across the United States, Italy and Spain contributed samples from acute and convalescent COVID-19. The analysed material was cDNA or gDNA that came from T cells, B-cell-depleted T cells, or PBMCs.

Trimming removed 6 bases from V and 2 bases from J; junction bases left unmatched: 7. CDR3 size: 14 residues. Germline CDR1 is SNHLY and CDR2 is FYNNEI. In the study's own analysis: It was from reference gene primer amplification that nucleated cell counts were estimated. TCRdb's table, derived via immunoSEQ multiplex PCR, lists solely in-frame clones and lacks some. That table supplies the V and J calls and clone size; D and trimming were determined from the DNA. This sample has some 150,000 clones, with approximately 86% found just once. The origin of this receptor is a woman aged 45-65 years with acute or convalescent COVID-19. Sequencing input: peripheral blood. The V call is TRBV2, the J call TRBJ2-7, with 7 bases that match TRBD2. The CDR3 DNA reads TGTGCCAGCAGGTCCGGGACTACCCCCTACGAGCAGTACTTC. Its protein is CASRSGTTPYEQYF. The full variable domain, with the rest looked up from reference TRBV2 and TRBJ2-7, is EPEVTQTPSHQVTQMGQEVILRCVPISNHLYFYWYRQILGQKVEFLVSFYNNEISEKSEIFDDQFSVERPDGSNFTLKIRSTKLEDSAMYFCASRSGTTPYEQYFGPGTRLTVT.